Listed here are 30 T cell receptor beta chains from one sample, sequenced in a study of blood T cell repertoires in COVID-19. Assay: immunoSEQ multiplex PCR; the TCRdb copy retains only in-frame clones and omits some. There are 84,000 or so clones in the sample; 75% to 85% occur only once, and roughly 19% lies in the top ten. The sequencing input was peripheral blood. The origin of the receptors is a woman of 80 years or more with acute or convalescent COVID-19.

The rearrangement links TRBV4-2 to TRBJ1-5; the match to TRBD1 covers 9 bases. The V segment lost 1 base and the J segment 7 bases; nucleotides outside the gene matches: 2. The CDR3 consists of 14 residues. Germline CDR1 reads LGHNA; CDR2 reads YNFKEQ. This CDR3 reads CASSQGDREQPQHF. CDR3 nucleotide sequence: TGTGCCAGCAGCCAAGGGGACAGGGAACAGCCCCAGCATTTT.

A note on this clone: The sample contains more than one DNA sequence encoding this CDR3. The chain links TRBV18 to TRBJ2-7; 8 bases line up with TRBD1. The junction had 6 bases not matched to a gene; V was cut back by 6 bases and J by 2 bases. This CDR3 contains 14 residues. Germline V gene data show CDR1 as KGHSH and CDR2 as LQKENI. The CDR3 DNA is TGTGCCAGCTCGCCGAGACAGGGGACCTACGAGCAGTACTTC. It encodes CASSPRQGTYEQYF.

The CDR3: CASSATGNTEAFF. DNA for the CDR3: TGTGCCAGCAGCGCGACAGGGAACACTGAAGCTTTCTTT. The chain carries TRBV9 and TRBJ1-1; D possibly corresponds to TRBD1 (6 bases). Germline lookup yields CDR1 SGDLS and CDR2 YYNGEE. Between the trimmed V and J ends, which lost 3 bases and 1 base, there was a span of 7 bases. CDR3 size: 13 residues.

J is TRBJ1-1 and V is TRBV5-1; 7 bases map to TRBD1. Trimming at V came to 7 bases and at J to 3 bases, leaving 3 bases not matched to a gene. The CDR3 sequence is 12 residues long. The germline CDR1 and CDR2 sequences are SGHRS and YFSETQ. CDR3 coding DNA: TGCGCCAGCGGAACAGGGGACACTGAAGCTTTCTTT. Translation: CASGTGDTEAFF.

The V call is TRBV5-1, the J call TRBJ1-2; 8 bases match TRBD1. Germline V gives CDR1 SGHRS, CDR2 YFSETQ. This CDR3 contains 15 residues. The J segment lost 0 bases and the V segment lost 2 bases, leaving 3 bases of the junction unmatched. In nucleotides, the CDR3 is TGCGCCAGCAGCTTACAGGGGGAAGCTAACTATGGCTACACCTTC. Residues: CASSLQGEANYGYTF. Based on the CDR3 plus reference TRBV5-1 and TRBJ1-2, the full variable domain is KAGVTQTPRYLIKTRGQQVTLSCSPISGHRSVSWYQQTPGQGLQFLFEYFSETQRNKGNFPGRFSGRQFSNSRSEMNVSTLELGDSALYLCASSLQGEANYGYTFGSGTRLTVV.

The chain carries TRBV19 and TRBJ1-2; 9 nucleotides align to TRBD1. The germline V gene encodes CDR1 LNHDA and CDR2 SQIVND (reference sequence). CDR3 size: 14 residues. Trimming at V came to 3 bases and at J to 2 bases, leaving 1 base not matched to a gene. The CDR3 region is CASSIDRGNYGYTF. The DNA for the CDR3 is TGTGCCAGTAGTATCGACAGGGGGAACTATGGCTACACCTTC. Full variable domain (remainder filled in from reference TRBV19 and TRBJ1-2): DGGITQSPKYLFRKEGQNVTLSCEQNLNHDAMYWYRQDPGQGLRLIYYSQIVNDFQKGDIAEGYSVSREKKESFPLTVTSAQKNPTAFYLCASSIDRGNYGYTFGSGTRLTVV.

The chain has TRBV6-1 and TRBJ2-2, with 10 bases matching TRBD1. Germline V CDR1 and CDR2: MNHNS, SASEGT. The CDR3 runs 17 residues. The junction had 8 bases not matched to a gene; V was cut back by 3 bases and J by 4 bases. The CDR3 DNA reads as TGTGCCAGCAGTGACGGAACCGGGACAGGGGTCACCGGGGAGCTGTTTTTT. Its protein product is CASSDGTGTGVTGELFF.

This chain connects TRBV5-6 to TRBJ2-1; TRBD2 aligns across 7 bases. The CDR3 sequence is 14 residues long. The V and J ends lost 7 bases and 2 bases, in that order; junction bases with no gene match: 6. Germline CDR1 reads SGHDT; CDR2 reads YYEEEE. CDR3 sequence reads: CASYRRGAYNEQFF. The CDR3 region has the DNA TGTGCCAGCTATCGTCGGGGGGCCTACAATGAGCAGTTCTTC.

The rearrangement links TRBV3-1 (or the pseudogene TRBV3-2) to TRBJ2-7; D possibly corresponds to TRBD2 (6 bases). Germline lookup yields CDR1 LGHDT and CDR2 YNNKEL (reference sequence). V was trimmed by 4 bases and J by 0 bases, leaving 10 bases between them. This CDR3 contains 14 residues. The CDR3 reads CASSPHGSSYEQYF. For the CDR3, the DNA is TGTGCCAGCAGCCCTCACGGGAGCTCCTACGAGCAGTACTTC.

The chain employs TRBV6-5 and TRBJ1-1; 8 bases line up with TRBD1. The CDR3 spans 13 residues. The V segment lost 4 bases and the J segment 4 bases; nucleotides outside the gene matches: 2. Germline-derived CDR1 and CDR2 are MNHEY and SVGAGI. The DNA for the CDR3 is TGTGCCAGCAGTTTCACAGGGGGCACTGAAGCTTTCTTT. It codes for CASSFTGGTEAFF.

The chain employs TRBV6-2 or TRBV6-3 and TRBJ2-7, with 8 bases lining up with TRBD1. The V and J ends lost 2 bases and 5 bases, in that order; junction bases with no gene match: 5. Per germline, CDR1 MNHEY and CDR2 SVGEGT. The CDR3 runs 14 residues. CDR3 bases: TGTGCCAGCAGTTACCCGGACAGGGCGGACGAGCAGTACTTC. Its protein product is CASSYPDRADEQYF.

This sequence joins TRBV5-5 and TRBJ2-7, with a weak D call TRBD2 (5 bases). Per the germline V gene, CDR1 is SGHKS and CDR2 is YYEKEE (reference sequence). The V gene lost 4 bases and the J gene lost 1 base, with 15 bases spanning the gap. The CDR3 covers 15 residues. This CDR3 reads CASSGPDWFSYEQYF. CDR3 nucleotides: TGTGCCAGCAGCGGTCCGGACTGGTTTTCCTACGAGCAGTACTTC.

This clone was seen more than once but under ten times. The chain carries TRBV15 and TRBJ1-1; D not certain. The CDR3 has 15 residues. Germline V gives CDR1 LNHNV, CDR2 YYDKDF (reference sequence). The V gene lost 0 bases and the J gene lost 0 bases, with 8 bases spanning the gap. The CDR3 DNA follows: TGTGCCACCAGCAGAGAGTTGAACATGAACACTGAAGCTTTCTTT. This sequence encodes CATSRELNMNTEAFF.

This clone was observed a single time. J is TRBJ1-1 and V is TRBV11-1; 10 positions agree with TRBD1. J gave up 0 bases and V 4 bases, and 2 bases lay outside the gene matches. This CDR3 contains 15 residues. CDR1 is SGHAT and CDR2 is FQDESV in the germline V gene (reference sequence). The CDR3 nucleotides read TGTGCCAGCAGCTCCGGGACAGGGGTGAACACTGAAGCTTTCTTT. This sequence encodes CASSSGTGVNTEAFF.

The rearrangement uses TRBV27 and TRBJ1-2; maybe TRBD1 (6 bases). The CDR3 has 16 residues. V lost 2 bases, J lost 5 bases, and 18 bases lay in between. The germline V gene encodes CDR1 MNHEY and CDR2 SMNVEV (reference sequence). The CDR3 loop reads CASSLRPTGLWYGYTF. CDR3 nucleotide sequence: TGTGCCAGCAGTTTACGGCCCACAGGGTTGTGGTATGGCTACACCTTC.

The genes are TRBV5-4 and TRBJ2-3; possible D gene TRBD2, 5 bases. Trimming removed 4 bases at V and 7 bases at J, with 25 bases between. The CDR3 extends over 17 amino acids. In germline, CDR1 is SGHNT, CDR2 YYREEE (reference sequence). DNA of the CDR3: TGTGCCAGCAGCCCGAGAATCCCAGCGGTAGGTATAAATACGCAGTATTTT. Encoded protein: CASSPRIPAVGINTQYF.

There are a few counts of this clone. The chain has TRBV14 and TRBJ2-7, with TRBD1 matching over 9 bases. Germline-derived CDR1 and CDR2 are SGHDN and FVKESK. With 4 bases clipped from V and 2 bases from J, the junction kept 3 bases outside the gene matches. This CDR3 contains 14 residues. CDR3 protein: CASSLGTGPYEQYF. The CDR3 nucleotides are TGTGCCAGCAGCCTCGGGACAGGGCCCTACGAGCAGTACTTC.

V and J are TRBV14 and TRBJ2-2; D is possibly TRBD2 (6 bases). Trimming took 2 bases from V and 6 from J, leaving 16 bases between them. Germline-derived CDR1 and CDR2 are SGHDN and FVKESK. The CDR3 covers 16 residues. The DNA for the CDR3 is TGTGCCAGCAGCCAACTCGACGGGAGCAAGTCCGGGGAGCTGTTTTTT. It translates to CASSQLDGSKSGELFF.

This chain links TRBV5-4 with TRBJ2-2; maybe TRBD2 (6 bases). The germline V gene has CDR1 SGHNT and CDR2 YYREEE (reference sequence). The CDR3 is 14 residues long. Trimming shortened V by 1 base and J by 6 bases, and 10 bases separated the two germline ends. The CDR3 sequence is CASSLYGSAGELFF. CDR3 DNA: TGTGCCAGCAGCTTGTACGGGAGTGCCGGGGAGCTGTTTTTT.

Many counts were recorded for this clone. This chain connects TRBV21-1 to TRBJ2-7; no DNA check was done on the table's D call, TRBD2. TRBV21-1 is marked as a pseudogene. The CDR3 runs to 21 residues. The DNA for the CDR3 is TGTGCCAGCAGCAAACCATCTAGGATTCGCCAGCTAGATACCCTTTCCTACGAGCAGTACTTC. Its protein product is CASSKPSRIRQLDTLSYEQYF.

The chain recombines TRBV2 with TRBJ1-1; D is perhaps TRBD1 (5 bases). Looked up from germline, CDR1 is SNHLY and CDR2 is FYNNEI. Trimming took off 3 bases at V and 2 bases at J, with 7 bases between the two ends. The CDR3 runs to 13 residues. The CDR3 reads CASSEQGNTEAFF. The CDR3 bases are TGTGCCAGCAGTGAGCAGGGTAACACTGAAGCTTTCTTT.

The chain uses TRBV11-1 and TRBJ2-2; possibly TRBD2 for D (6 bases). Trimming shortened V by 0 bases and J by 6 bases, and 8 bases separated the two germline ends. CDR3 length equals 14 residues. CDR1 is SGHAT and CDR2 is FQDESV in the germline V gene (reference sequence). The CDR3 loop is CASSLAWGAGELFF. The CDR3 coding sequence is TGTGCCAGCAGCTTAGCGTGGGGGGCCGGGGAGCTGTTTTTT. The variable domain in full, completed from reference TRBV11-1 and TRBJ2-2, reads EAEVAQSPRYKITEKSQAVAFWCDPISGHATLYWYRQILGQGPELLVQFQDESVVDDSQLPKDRFSAERLKGVDSTLKIQPAELGDSAMYLCASSLAWGAGELFFGEGSRLTVL.

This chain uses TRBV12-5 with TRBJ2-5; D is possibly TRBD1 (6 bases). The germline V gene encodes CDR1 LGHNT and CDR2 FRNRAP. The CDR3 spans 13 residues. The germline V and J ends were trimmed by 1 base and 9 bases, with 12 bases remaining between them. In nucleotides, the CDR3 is TGTGCTAGTGGTTTGGGGGGACAACTCCCCCAGTACTTC. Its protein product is CASGLGGQLPQYF. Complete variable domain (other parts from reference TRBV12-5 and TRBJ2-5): DARVTQTPRHKVTEMGQEVTMRCQPILGHNTVFWYRQTMMQGLELLAYFRNRAPLDDSGMPKDRFSAEMPDATLATLKIQPSEPRDSAVYFCASGLGGQLPQYFGPGTRLLVL.

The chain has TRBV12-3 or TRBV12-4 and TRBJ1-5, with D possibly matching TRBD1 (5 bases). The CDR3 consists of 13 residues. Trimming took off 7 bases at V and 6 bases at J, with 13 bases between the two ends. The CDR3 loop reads CASTTAGVQPQHF. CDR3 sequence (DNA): TGTGCCAGCACCACGGCGGGGGTTCAGCCCCAGCATTTT.

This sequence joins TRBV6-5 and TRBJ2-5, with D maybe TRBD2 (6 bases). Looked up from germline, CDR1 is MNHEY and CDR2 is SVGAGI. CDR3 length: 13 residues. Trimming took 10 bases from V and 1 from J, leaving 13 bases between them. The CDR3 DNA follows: TGTGCCACTACGACCGGGGGCCAAGAGACCCAGTACTTC. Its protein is CATTTGGQETQYF.

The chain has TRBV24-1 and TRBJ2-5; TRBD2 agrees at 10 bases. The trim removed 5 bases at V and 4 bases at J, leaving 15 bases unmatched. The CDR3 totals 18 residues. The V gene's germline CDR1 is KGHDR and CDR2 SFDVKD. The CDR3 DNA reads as TGTGCCACCAGTGCCGGGGTAGCGGGAGGAGGGGTCGGAGAGACCCAGTACTTC. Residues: CATSAGVAGGGVGETQYF.

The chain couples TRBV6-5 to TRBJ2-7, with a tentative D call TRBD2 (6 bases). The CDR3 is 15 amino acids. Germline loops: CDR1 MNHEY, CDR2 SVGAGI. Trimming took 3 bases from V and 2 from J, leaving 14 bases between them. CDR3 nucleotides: TGTGCCAGCAGTTATACGCTAGCGCTAACCTACGAGCAGTACTTC. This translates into CASSYTLALTYEQYF.

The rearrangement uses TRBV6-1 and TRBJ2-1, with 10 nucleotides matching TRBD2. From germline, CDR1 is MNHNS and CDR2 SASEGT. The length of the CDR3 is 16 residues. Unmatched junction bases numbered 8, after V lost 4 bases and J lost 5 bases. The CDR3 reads CASSAPPGLANNEQFF. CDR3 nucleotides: TGTGCCAGCAGTGCGCCCCCGGGACTAGCGAACAATGAGCAGTTCTTC.

The CDR3 here is CASSRTGFEKLFF. DNA of the CDR3: TGTGCCAGCAGTCGTACAGGGTTTGAAAAACTGTTTTTT. The V gene is TRBV27, the J gene TRBJ1-4; a possible D gene is TRBD1 (6 bases). Trimming took off 5 bases at V and 7 bases at J, with 11 bases between the two ends. Per the germline V gene, CDR1 is MNHEY and CDR2 is SMNVEV (reference sequence). The CDR3 runs 13 residues.

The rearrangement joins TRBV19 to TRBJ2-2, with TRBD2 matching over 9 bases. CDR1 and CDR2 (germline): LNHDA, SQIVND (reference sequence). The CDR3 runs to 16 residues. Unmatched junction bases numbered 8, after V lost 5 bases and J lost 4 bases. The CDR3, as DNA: TGTGCCAGTAGTTATCGTAGCGGGGGCCCCACCGGGGAGCTGTTTTTT. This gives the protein CASSYRSGGPTGELFF.